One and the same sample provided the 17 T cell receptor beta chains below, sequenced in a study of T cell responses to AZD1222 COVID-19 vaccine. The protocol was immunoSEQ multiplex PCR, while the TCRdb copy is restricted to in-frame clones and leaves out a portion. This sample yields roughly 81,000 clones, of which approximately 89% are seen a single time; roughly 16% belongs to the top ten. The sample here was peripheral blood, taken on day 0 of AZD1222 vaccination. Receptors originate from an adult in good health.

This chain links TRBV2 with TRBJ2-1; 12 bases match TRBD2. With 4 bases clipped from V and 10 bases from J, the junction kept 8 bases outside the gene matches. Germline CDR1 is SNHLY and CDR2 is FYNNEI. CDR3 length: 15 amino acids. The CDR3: CASSARLAGDAEQFF. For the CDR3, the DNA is TGTGCCAGCAGTGCACGACTAGCGGGAGACGCGGAGCAGTTCTTC.

The CDR3 DNA reads as TGTGCCAGTCAAACAGGGGGCGCGTCGGAGACCCAGTACTTC. It codes for CASQTGGASETQYF. The chain uses TRBV19 and TRBJ2-5; TRBD1 agrees at 9 bases. This CDR3 contains 14 residues. Trimming at V came to 8 bases and at J to 5 bases, leaving 9 bases not matched to a gene. Germline V gene data show CDR1 as LNHDA and CDR2 as SQIVND (reference sequence). Full variable domain (rest looked up from reference TRBV19 and TRBJ2-5): DGGITQSPKYLFRKEGQNVTLSCEQNLNHDAMYWYRQDPGQGLRLIYYSQIVNDFQKGDIAEGYSVSREKKESFPLTVTSAQKNPTAFYLCASQTGGASETQYFGPGTRLLVL.

For the CDR3, the DNA is TGTGCCAGTAGTATCGGACCCAAAACCGGGGAGCTGTTTTTT. As protein: CASSIGPKTGELFF. This chain links TRBV19 with TRBJ2-2, with D hard to call. This CDR3 comprises 14 residues. CDR1 and CDR2 (germline): LNHDA, SQIVND (reference sequence). Trimming removed 3 bases at V and 5 bases at J, with 10 bases between.

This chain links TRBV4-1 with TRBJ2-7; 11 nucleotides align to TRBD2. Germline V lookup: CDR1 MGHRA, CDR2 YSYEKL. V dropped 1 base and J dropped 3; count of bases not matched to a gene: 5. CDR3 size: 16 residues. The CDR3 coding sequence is TGCGCCAGCAGCCAAGTGACTAGCGGGAATGTCTACGAGCAGTACTTC. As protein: CASSQVTSGNVYEQYF.

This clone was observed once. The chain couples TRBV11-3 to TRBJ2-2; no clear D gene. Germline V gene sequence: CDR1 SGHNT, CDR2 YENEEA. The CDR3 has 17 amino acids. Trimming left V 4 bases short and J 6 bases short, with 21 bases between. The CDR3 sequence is CASSYSDGLQESGELFF. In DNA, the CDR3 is TGTGCCAGCAGCTATTCCGATGGCCTGCAAGAGTCCGGGGAGCTGTTTTTT.

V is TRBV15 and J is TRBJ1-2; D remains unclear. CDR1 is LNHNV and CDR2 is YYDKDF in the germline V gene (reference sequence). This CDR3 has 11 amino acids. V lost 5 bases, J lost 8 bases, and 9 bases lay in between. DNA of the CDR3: TGTGCCACCAGCGACCCCCGGGGCTACACCTTC. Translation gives CATSDPRGYTF.

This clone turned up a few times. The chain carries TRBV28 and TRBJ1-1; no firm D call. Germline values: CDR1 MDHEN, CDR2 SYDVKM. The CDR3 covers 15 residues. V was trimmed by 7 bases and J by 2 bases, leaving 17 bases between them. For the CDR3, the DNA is TGTGCCAGCAACCCGGCGGGCGGGCTAAACACTGAAGCTTTCTTT. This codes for CASNPAGGLNTEAFF.

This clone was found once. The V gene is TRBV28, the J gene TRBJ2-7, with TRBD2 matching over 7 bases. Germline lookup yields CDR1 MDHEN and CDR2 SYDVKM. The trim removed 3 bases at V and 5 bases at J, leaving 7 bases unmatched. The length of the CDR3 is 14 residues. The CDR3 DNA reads TGTGCCAGCAGTTTTGTGGGAGGGCCTAACGAGCAGTACTTC. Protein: CASSFVGGPNEQYF. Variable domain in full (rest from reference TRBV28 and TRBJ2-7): DVKVTQSSRYLVKRTGEKVFLECVQDMDHENMFWYRQDPGLGLRLIYFSYDVKMKEKGDIPEGYSVSREKKERFSLILESASTNQTSMYLCASSFVGGPNEQYFGPGTRLTVT.

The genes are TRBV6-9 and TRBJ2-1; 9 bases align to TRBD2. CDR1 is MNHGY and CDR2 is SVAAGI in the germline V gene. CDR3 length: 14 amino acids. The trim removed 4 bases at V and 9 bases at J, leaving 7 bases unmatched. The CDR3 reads CASSFRLAVSEQFF. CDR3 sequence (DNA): TGTGCCAGCAGTTTTAGACTAGCGGTTAGTGAGCAGTTCTTC.

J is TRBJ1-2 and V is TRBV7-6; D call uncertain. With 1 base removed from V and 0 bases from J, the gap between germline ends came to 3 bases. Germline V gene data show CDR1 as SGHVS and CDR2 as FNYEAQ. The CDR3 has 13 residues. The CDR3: CASSLEANYGYTF. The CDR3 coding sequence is TGTGCCAGCAGCTTAGAGGCTAACTATGGCTACACCTTC.

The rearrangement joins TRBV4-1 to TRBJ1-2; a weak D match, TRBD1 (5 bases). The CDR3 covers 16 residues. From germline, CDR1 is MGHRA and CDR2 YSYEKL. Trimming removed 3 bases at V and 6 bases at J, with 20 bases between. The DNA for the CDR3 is TGCGCCAGCAGCCAGGGAGCAGGGAGAGCTGGGGATGGCTACACCTTC. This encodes CASSQGAGRAGDGYTF.

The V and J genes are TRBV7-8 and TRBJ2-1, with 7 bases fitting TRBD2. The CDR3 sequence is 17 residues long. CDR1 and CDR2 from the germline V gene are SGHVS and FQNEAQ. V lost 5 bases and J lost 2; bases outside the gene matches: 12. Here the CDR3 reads CASSPAVGRTTYNEQFF. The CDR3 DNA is TGTGCCAGCAGCCCCGCCGTCGGGAGGACCACCTACAATGAGCAGTTCTTC.

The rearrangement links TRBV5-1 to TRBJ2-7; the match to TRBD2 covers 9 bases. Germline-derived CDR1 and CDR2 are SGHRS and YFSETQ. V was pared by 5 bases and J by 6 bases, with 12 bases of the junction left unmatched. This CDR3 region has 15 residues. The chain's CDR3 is CASSEPRTSASEQYF. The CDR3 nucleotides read TGCGCCAGCAGTGAACCGAGGACTAGCGCCAGCGAGCAGTACTTC.

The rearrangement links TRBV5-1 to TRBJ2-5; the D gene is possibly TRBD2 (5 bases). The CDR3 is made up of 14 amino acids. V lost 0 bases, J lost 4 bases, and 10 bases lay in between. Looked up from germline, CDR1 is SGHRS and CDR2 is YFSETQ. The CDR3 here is CASSLEGVGETQYF. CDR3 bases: TGCGCCAGCAGCTTGGAGGGAGTCGGAGAGACCCAGTACTTC.

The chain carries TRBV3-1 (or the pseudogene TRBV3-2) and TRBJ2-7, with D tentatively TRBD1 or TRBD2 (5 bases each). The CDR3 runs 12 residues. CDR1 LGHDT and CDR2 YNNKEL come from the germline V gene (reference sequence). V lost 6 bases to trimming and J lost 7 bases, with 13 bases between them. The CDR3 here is CASRGDGWEQYF. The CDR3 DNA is TGTGCCAGCAGGGGGGACGGATGGGAGCAGTACTTC.

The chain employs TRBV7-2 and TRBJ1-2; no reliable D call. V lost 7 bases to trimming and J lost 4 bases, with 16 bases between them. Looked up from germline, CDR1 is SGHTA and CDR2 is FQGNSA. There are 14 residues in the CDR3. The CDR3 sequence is CASTLRRTIYGYTF. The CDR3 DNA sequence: TGTGCCAGCACCCTAAGGAGGACGATCTATGGCTACACCTTC.

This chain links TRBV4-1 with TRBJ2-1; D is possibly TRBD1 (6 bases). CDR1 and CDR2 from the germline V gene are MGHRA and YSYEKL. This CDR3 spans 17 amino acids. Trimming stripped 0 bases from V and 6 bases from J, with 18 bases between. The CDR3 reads CASSQDEGQRTFNEQFF. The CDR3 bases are TGCGCCAGCAGCCAAGATGAAGGACAGAGAACCTTCAATGAGCAGTTCTTC.